Shown below are 27 T cell receptor beta chains from a single sample sequenced in a study of immune evolution from preneoplasia to lung adenocarcinoma. Libraries were prepared by immunoSEQ multiplex PCR; TCRdb keeps only in-frame clonotypes and omits some of them. The table has about 8,200 clones, around 81% seen once. The source material was FFPE adjacent normal lung tissue. Receptors originate from a person between 65 and 79 years old with lung adenocarcinoma.

This chain connects TRBV6-5 to TRBJ2-5; D gene unclear. CDR1 and CDR2 from the germline V gene are MNHEY and SVGAGI. Between the trimmed V and J ends, which lost 2 bases and 4 bases, there was a span of 5 bases. CDR3 length: 12 amino acids. CDR3 nucleotide sequence: TGTGCCAGCAGTTACAAGGCAGAGACCCAGTACTTC. Its translation is CASSYKAETQYF.

This clone appeared once. The rearrangement joins TRBV19 to TRBJ2-1; TRBD1 is a possible D gene (6 bases). This CDR3 spans 16 amino acids. Trimming took off 0 bases at V and 1 base at J, with 10 bases between the two ends. The V gene's germline CDR1 is LNHDA and CDR2 SQIVND (reference sequence). The CDR3 spells CASSIEGQGSYNEQFF. The CDR3 nucleotides are TGTGCCAGTAGTATAGAGGGGCAGGGGTCCTACAATGAGCAGTTCTTC.

V usage is TRBV29-1 and J usage is TRBJ2-7; D is possibly TRBD1 or TRBD2 (6 bases each). The CDR3 length is 12 residues. Germline V gene data show CDR1 as SQVTM and CDR2 as ANQGSEA. V lost 4 bases to trimming and J lost 2 bases, with 9 bases between them. CDR3 sequence (DNA): TGCAGCGTTGCAGGGGAGGCCTACGAGCAGTACTTC. It encodes CSVAGEAYEQYF.

This rearrangement joins TRBV27 to TRBJ2-1; 9 nucleotides match TRBD1. The V gene's germline CDR1 is MNHEY and CDR2 SMNVEV (reference sequence). The V and J ends lost 0 bases and 6 bases, in that order; junction bases with no gene match: 6. The CDR3 consists of 16 residues. The CDR3 loop reads CASSLSRTGASNEQFF. The CDR3 DNA follows: TGTGCCAGCAGTTTATCTCGGACAGGGGCTTCCAATGAGCAGTTCTTC.

In DNA form, the CDR3 reads TGTGCCAGCAGCTCCAAAGGACTAGCGGGGGGCCAAGAGACCCAGTACTTC. It specifies CASSSKGLAGGQETQYF. The V gene is TRBV13, the J gene TRBJ2-5, with TRBD2 matching 14 bases. Trimming cost V 4 bases and J 1 base; bases outside gene matches: 5. This CDR3 has 17 residues. Germline V gene sequence: CDR1 PRHDT, CDR2 FYEKMQ (reference sequence).

The V gene is TRBV5-3, the J gene TRBJ2-1, with a weak D call TRBD2 (5 bases). TRBV5-3 falls under the ORF class, with uncertain function. The CDR3 length is 17 residues. V was shortened by 1 base and J by 15 bases, with 29 bases between the two germline ends. CDR3 nucleotides: TGTGCCAGAAGCTTGCTCCGGGCCCCCTTAGCAATAATACGGGGGTTCTTC. Protein product: CARSLLRAPLAIIRGFF.

The chain carries TRBV5-4 and TRBJ2-5; 10 nucleotides line up with TRBD2. V was pared by 4 bases and J by 1 base, with 7 bases of the junction left unmatched. The germline CDR1 and CDR2 sequences are SGHNT and YYREEE (reference sequence). The CDR3 length is 16 residues. CDR3 DNA: TGTGCCAGCAGCGATCGACTAGCGGGCGTCCAAGAGACCCAGTACTTC. Its translation is CASSDRLAGVQETQYF.

DNA of the CDR3: TGTGCCAGCTCCGGACAGGTATCTCCCGGCTACACCTTC. As protein: CASSGQVSPGYTF. The V call is TRBV19, the J call TRBJ1-2, with TRBD1 matching over 7 bases. In germline, CDR1 is LNHDA, CDR2 SQIVND (reference sequence). The CDR3 runs 13 residues. The V segment lost 9 bases and the J segment 8 bases; nucleotides outside the gene matches: 12.

The CDR3 DNA follows: TGTGCCAGCAGCTTGGGGCTCAATGAGCAGTTCTTC. Protein: CASSLGLNEQFF. This chain connects TRBV5-6 to TRBJ2-1; D is ambiguous. The CDR3 runs 12 residues. Germline lookup yields CDR1 SGHDT and CDR2 YYEEEE. V was trimmed by 0 bases and J by 6 bases, leaving 4 bases between them.

The chain links TRBV29-1 to TRBJ1-1, with 7 bases lining up with TRBD1. Germline-derived CDR1 and CDR2 are SQVTM and ANQGSEA. V lost 3 bases and J lost 1; bases outside the gene matches: 5. This CDR3 comprises 14 residues. The CDR3 reads CSVDQGVGNTEAFF. The CDR3 nucleotides read TGCAGCGTTGACCAGGGGGTGGGGAACACTGAAGCTTTCTTT.

This chain links TRBV4-1 with TRBJ2-2, with D tentatively TRBD1 (6 bases). V dropped 4 bases and J dropped 8 bases, with 8 bases sitting between them. Germline lookup yields CDR1 MGHRA and CDR2 YSYEKL. CDR3 length: 12 residues. DNA of the CDR3: TGCGCCAGCAGCCCCCAGGGGGGGGAGCTGTTTTTT. It translates to CASSPQGGELFF.

The chain recombines TRBV7-6 with TRBJ2-1, with 8 positions matching TRBD1. J lost 8 bases, V lost 5 bases, and 11 bases had no gene match. CDR3 length: 15 residues. Germline CDR1 reads SGHVS; CDR2 reads FNYEAQ. The CDR3 DNA follows: TGTGCCAGCAGCCGGACAGGGAACTTGGGGGATGAGCAGTTCTTC. It translates to CASSRTGNLGDEQFF. The complete variable domain, with remaining parts taken from reference TRBV7-6 and TRBJ2-1, reads GAGVSQSPRYKVTKRGQDVALRCDPISGHVSLYWYRQALGQGPEFLTYFNYEAQQDKSGLPNDRFSAERPEGSISTLTIQRTEQRDSAMYRCASSRTGNLGDEQFFGPGTRLTVL.

This clone showed up just once. This rearrangement joins TRBV29-1 to TRBJ2-7; 15 nucleotides align to TRBD2. Germline V gene lookup returns CDR1 SQVTM and CDR2 ANQGSEA. The CDR3 runs 13 residues. V was pared by 7 bases and J by 7 bases, with 5 bases of the junction left unmatched. CDR3 DNA: TGCAGCGCTGGACTAGCGGGGGGGCTTGAGCAGTACTTC. Amino acids: CSAGLAGGLEQYF.

Written as DNA, the CDR3 is TGCGCCAGCAGCTCGACAGGGGATCAGCCCCAGCATTTT. Translation: CASSSTGDQPQHF. The rearrangement uses TRBV5-1 and TRBJ1-5, with 8 positions matching TRBD1. CDR1 and CDR2 (germline): SGHRS, YFSETQ. This CDR3 is 13 amino acids long. Trimming at V came to 3 bases and at J to 5 bases, leaving 1 base not matched to a gene.

This chain uses TRBV2 with TRBJ1-6; unclear D gene. Between the trimmed V and J ends, which lost 3 bases and 6 bases, there was a span of 6 bases. Germline assignment: CDR1 SNHLY and CDR2 FYNNEI. This CDR3 has 13 residues. CDR3 in DNA: TGTGCCAGCAGTGAGCAATTTAATTCACCCCTCCACTTT. Its protein is CASSEQFNSPLHF.

This chain uses TRBV6-4 with TRBJ2-4; D is undetermined. The CDR3 spans 15 residues. Germline CDR1 reads MRHNA; CDR2 reads SNTAGT. Deletions cut 2 bases from V and 0 bases from J, with 8 bases between. CDR3: CASSDRSRAKNIQYF. The CDR3 bases are TGTGCCAGCAGTGACAGAAGTAGAGCCAAAAACATTCAGTACTTC.

The chain recombines TRBV6-5 with TRBJ1-1, with D maybe TRBD1 (6 bases). Trimming stripped 6 bases from V and 3 bases from J, with 14 bases between. The CDR3 is 14 amino acids. Germline CDR1 is MNHEY and CDR2 is SVGAGI. For the CDR3, the DNA is TGTGCCAGCAGCCAGGGGAACGCGCACACTGAAGCTTTCTTT. Translating it yields CASSQGNAHTEAFF.

The chain couples TRBV28 to TRBJ2-7; 9 bases agree with TRBD2. CDR3 size: 19 residues. The germline CDR1 and CDR2 sequences are MDHEN and SYDVKM. The ends lost 4 bases at V and 2 bases at J; junction bases unmatched: 18. CDR3 nucleotides: TGTGCCAGCAGTTCCAACCCGTCGTCGACTAGCGGTTCTGCCTACGAGCAGTACTTC. Translated, it gives CASSSNPSSTSGSAYEQYF.

The rearrangement uses TRBV2 and TRBJ2-3; D call uncertain. Deletions cut 7 bases from V and 7 bases from J, with 21 bases between. Germline lookup yields CDR1 SNHLY and CDR2 FYNNEI. There are 15 residues in the CDR3. The CDR3 spells CASTFMAAQANTQYF. The CDR3 DNA follows: TGTGCCAGCACTTTCATGGCAGCCCAAGCTAATACGCAGTATTTT.

The chain carries TRBV5-1 and TRBJ1-2; D might be TRBD1 (5 bases). Between the trimmed V and J ends, which lost 0 bases and 3 bases, there was a span of 6 bases. This CDR3 is built from 13 residues. Germline V lookup: CDR1 SGHRS, CDR2 YFSETQ. CDR3 in DNA: TGCGCCAGCAGCTTGGAAGGGGACTATGGCTACACCTTC. Translating gives CASSLEGDYGYTF.

In its sample, this clone was seen a few times. The chain recombines TRBV15 with TRBJ1-5; no reliable D call. Trimming took off 0 bases at V and 5 bases at J, with 14 bases between the two ends. Germline V gives CDR1 LNHNV, CDR2 YYDKDF (reference sequence). The CDR3 runs to 16 residues. The CDR3 loop is CATSRDSDGPDQPQHF. The CDR3 region has the DNA TGTGCCACCAGCAGAGATTCGGACGGACCCGATCAGCCCCAGCATTTT.

This chain links TRBV2 with TRBJ2-7, with a weak D call TRBD1 (5 bases). Trimming pared 3 bases from V and 0 bases from J, leaving 9 bases between. The CDR3 totals 14 residues. Per germline, CDR1 SNHLY and CDR2 FYNNEI. The DNA for the CDR3 is TGTGCCAGCAGTGAGCAGGGTAGCTCCTACGAGCAGTACTTC. It yields the protein CASSEQGSSYEQYF.

The chain is built from TRBV11-2 and TRBJ2-1, with 12 bases that match TRBD2. V gave up 1 base and J gave up 7 bases; unmatched junction bases: 5. Germline-derived CDR1 and CDR2 are SGHAT and FQNNGV. The CDR3 contains 16 residues. This CDR3 reads CASSLAPSGGANEQFF. CDR3 nucleotide sequence: TGTGCCAGCAGCTTAGCCCCTAGCGGGGGGGCGAATGAGCAGTTCTTC.

This clone has just a few counts. This chain connects TRBV25-1 to TRBJ1-3; perhaps TRBD1 as D (5 bases). Trimming pared 1 base from V and 2 bases from J, leaving 12 bases between. Germline V CDR1 and CDR2: MGHDK, SYGVNS. This CDR3 comprises 16 residues. This CDR3 reads CASSESQGGTGNTIYF. DNA for the CDR3: TGTGCCAGCAGTGAATCCCAGGGAGGGACTGGAAACACCATATATTTT.

The V gene is TRBV5-1, the J gene TRBJ1-2, with unresolved D. The CDR3 is 14 amino acids. Germline CDR1 SGHRS, CDR2 YFSETQ. Trimming left V 0 bases short and J 7 bases short, with 13 bases between. This CDR3 reads CASSLGTTTGGYTF. The DNA of the CDR3 is TGCGCCAGCAGCTTGGGTACAACGACTGGTGGCTACACCTTC.

As DNA, the CDR3 is TGTGCCAGCAGTTACTCGGGGGGGGGCTACACCTTC. Encoded protein: CASSYSGGGYTF. The V gene is TRBV6-5, the J gene TRBJ1-2; TRBD1 is a possible D gene (5 bases). Deletions cut 0 bases from V and 8 bases from J, with 7 bases between. The CDR3 is 12 residues long. CDR1 and CDR2 from the germline V gene are MNHEY and SVGAGI.

The chain couples TRBV19 to TRBJ1-1; D is perhaps TRBD1 (6 bases). The V end was cut by 7 bases, the J end by 3 bases, with 18 bases between. The CDR3 has 15 residues. Germline CDR1 reads LNHDA; CDR2 reads SQIVND (reference sequence). The CDR3 sequence is CASIGVGAGDTEAFF. CDR3 in DNA: TGTGCCAGTATAGGGGTTGGGGCAGGGGACACTGAAGCTTTCTTT.